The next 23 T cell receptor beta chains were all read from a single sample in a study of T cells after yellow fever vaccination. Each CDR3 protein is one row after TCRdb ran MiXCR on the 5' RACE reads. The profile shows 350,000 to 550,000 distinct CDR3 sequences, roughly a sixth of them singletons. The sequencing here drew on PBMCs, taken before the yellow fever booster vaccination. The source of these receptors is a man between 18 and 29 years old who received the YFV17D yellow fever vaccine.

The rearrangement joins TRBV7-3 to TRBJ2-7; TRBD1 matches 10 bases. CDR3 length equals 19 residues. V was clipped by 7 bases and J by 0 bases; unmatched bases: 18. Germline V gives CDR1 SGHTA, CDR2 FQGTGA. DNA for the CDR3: TGTGCCAGCAACGTTCCGGACAGGGGGATCCCCCCGAGCTCCTACGAGCAGTACGTC. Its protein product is CASNVPDRGIPPSSYEQYV.

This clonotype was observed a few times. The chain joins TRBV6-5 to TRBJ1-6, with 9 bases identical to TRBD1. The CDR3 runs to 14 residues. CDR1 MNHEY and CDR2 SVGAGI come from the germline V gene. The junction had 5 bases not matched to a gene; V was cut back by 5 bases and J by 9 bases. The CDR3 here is CASSNRGRGSPLHF. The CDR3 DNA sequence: TGTGCCAGCAGTAACAGGGGGCGCGGTTCACCCCTCCACTTT.

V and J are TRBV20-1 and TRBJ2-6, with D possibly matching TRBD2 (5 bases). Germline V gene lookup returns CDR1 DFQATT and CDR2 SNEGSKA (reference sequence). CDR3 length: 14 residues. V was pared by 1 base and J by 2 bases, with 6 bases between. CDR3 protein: CSARVEAGANVLTF. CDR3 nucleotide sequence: TGCAGTGCTAGAGTGGAGGCTGGGGCCAACGTCCTGACTTTC.

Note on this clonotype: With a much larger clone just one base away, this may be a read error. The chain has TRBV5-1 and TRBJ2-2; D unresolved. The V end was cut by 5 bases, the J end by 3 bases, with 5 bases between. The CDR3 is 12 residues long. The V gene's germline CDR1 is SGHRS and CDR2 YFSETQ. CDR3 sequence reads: CASRNYTGELFF. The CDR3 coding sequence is TGCGCCAGCAGGAACTACACCGGGGAGCTGTTTTTT.

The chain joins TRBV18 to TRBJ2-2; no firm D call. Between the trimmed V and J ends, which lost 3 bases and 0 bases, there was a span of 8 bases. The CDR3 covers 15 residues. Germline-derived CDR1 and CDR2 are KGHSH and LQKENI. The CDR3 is CASSPFDSNTGELFF. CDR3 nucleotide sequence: TGTGCCAGCTCACCCTTCGATTCGAACACCGGGGAGCTGTTTTTT.

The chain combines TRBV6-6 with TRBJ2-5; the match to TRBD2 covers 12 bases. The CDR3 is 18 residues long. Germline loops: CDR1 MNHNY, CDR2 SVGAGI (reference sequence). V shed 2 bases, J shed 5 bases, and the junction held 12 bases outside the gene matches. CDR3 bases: TGTGCCAGCAGTTACCCTACTAGCGGGGGGAATTCGGGGGAGACCCAGTACTTC. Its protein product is CASSYPTSGGNSGETQYF.

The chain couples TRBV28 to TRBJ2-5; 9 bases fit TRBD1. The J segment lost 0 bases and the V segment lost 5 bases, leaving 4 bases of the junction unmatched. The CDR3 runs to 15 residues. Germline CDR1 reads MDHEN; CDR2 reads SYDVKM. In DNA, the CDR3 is TGTGCCAGCAGTCTAGGACAGGGGCACCAAGAGACCCAGTACTTC. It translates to CASSLGQGHQETQYF.

This CDR3 reads CASSPGTDAEAFF. As DNA, the CDR3 is TGCGCCAGCAGCCCGGGGACAGACGCTGAAGCTTTCTTT. This chain joins TRBV5-1 and TRBJ1-1, with TRBD1 matching over 7 bases. The trim removed 4 bases at V and 6 bases at J, leaving 6 bases unmatched. This CDR3 spans 13 amino acids. Germline CDR1 and CDR2: SGHRS and YFSETQ.

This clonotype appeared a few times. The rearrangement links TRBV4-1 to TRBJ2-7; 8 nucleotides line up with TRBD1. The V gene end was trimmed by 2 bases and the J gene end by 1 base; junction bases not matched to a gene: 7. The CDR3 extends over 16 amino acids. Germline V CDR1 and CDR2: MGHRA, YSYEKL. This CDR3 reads CASSQSAGGRSYEQYF. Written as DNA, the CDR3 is TGCGCCAGCAGCCAATCTGCAGGGGGCAGATCCTACGAGCAGTACTTC.

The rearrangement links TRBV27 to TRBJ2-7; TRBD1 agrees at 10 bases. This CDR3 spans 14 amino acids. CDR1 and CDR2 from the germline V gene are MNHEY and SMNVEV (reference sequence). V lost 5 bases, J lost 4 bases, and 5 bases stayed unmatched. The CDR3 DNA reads TGTGCCAGCAGTCCGGGGACAGGGGTGTACGAGCAGTACGTC. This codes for CASSPGTGVYEQYV.

CDR3 residues: CASSLTRSNTGELFF. Here the CDR3 DNA reads TGTGCCAGCAGCTTGACCAGGTCGAACACCGGGGAGCTGTTTTTT. This sequence joins TRBV7-9 and TRBJ2-2, with unresolved D. Trimming stripped 3 bases from V and 0 bases from J, with 8 bases between. The length of the CDR3 is 15 residues. CDR1 is SEHNR, CDR2 FQNEAQ, per germline (reference sequence).

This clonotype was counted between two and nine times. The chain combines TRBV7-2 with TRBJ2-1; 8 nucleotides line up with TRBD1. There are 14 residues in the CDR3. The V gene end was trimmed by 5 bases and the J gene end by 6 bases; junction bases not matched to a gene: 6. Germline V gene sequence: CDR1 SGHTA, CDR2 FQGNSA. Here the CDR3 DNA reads TGTGCCAGCAGCCCTGGGACAGGCCTCAATGAGCAGTTCTTC. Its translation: CASSPGTGLNEQFF.

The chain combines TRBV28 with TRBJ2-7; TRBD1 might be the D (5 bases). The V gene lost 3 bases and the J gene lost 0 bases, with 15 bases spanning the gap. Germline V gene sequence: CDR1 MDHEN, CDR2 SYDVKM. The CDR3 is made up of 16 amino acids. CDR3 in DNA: TGTGCCAGCAGTTTGGGGCCAGACACGAGCTCCTACGAGCAGTACTTC. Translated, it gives CASSLGPDTSSYEQYF.

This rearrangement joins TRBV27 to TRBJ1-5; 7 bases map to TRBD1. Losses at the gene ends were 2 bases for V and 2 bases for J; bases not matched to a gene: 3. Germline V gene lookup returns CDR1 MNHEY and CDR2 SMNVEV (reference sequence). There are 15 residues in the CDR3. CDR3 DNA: TGTGCCAGCAGTTTAGACAGGGTTGGCAATCAGCCCCAGCATTTT. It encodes CASSLDRVGNQPQHF.

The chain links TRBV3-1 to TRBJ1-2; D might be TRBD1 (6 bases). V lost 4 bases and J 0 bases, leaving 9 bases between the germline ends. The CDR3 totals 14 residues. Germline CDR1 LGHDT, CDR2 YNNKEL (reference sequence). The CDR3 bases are TGTGCCAGCAGCCGGAGGACAGCTAACTATGGCTACACCTTC. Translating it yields CASSRRTANYGYTF.

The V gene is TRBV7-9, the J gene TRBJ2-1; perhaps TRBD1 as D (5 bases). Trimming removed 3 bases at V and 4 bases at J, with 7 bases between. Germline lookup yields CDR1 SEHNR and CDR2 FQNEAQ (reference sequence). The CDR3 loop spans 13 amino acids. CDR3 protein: CASSFREYNEQFF. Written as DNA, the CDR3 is TGTGCCAGCAGCTTCAGGGAATACAATGAGCAGTTCTTC.

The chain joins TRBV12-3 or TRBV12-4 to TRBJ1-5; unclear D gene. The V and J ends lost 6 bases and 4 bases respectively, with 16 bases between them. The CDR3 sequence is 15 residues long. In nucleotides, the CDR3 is TGTGCCAGCAGAGAACGAGGAGGACTTAATCAGCCCCAGCATTTT. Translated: CASRERGGLNQPQHF.

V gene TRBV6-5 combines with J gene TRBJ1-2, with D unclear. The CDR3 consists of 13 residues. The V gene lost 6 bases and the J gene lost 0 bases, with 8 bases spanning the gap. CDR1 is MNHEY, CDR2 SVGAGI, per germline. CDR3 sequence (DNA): TGTGCCAGCAGCTTCAGCGCTAACTATGGCTACACCTTC. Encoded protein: CASSFSANYGYTF.

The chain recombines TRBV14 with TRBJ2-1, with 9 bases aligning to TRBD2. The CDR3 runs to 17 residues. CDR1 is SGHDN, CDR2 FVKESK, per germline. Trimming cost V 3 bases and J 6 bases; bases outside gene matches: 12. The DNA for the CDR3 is TGTGCCAGCAGCCAGCATAGTAGGCTAGCGGGGCTCAATGAGCAGTTCTTC. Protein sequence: CASSQHSRLAGLNEQFF.

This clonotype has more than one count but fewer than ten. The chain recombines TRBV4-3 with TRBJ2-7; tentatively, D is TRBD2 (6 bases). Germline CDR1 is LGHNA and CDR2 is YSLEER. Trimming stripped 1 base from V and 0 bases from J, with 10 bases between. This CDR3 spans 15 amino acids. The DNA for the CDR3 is TGCGCCAGCAGCCAAGCCGCGGGGCCCTCCTACGAGCAGTACTTC. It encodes CASSQAAGPSYEQYF.

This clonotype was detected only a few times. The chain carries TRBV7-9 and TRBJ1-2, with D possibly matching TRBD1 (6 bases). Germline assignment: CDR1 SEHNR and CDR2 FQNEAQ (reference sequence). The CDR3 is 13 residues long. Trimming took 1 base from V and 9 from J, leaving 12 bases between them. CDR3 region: CASSLEGGLSYTF. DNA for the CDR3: TGTGCCAGCAGCTTAGAGGGGGGTCTAAGCTACACCTTC.

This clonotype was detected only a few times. The CDR3 loop is CASSFDRQINSPLHF. For the CDR3, the DNA is TGTGCCAGCAGTTTTGATAGACAGATTAATTCACCCCTCCACTTT. The chain couples TRBV12-3 or TRBV12-4 to TRBJ1-6; D may be TRBD1 (5 bases). V dropped 3 bases and J dropped 6 bases, with 12 bases sitting between them. The CDR3 has 15 amino acids.

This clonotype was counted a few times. This chain's CDR3 is CASSYTGGTEKLFF. Here the CDR3 DNA reads TGTGCCAGCAGTTATACGGGGGGAACAGAAAAACTGTTTTTT. The rearrangement uses TRBV6-5 and TRBJ1-4, with a possible D match to TRBD1 (5 bases). CDR3 size: 14 residues. V lost 3 bases and J 8 bases, leaving 13 bases between the germline ends. Germline CDR1 reads MNHEY; CDR2 reads SVGAGI.